This entry lists 5 T cell receptor beta chains sequenced from one sample in a study of T and B cells in COVID-19 patients. TRB rearrangements were amplified by multiplex PCR with BIOMED2 TRB-A/B primers. TCRdb reanalysed the multiplex PCR reads using MiXCR and keeps one entry per CDR3 protein. Here the sample spans approximately 15,000 distinct CDR3 sequences, around 26% being singletons. Each TRB amplification used roughly 230-550 ng of genomic DNA from blood. Source material: blood. These receptors were taken from a human donor who had recovered from COVID-19.

On this clonotype itself: The junction departs from the called germline gene at one end, perhaps through a read error. This CDR3 reads CASSVGENTKAFF. The CDR3 coding sequence is TGTGCCAGCTCCGTTGGGGAGAACACTAAAGCTTTCTTT. The V call is TRBV18, the J call TRBJ1-1; D remains unclear. Per the germline V gene, CDR1 is KGHSH and CDR2 is LQKENI. The CDR3 is 13 residues long.

This clonotype was counted a single time. V and J are TRBV12-3 or TRBV12-4 and TRBJ2-2, with D perhaps TRBD1 or TRBD2 (5 bases each). Trimming took 6 bases from V and 8 from J, leaving 16 bases between them. There are 14 residues in the CDR3. CDR3 bases: TGTGCCAGCAGCACCGGGACCGGCCTAGGGGAGCTGTTTTTT. Encoded protein: CASSTGTGLGELFF.

This clonotype was recorded once. As the CDR3 is not closed by the conserved phenylalanine or tryptophan, this likely results from a read error. The chain joins TRBV19 to TRBJ2-1; 10 nucleotides line up with TRBD2. CDR3 size: 16 residues. Germline CDR1 is LNHDA and CDR2 is SQIVND (reference sequence). The J segment lost 2 bases and the V segment lost 4 bases, leaving 5 bases of the junction unmatched. This CDR3 reads CASSTLAGDTYNEQFL. Written as DNA, the CDR3 is TGTGCCAGTAGTACCCTAGCGGGAGACACCTACAATGAGCAGTTCCTT.

The rearrangement links TRBV9 to TRBJ2-7, with 7 bases lining up with TRBD2. Trimming at V came to 4 bases and at J to 4 bases, leaving 5 bases not matched to a gene. Germline V gives CDR1 SGDLS, CDR2 YYNGEE. This CDR3 has 13 amino acids. The CDR3 DNA sequence: TGTGCCAGCAGCCCCGGGGGAGGGTACGAGCAGTACTTC. Protein product: CASSPGGGYEQYF.

This chain connects TRBV7-9 to TRBJ1-2, with D maybe TRBD1 (5 bases). Between the trimmed V and J ends, which lost 1 base and 11 bases, there was a span of 11 bases. CDR1 is SEHNR, CDR2 FQNEAQ, per germline (reference sequence). The CDR3 covers 12 residues. This CDR3 is CASSLGDSLYTF. DNA of the CDR3: TGTGCCAGCAGCTTAGGCGACAGCTTGTACACCTTC.